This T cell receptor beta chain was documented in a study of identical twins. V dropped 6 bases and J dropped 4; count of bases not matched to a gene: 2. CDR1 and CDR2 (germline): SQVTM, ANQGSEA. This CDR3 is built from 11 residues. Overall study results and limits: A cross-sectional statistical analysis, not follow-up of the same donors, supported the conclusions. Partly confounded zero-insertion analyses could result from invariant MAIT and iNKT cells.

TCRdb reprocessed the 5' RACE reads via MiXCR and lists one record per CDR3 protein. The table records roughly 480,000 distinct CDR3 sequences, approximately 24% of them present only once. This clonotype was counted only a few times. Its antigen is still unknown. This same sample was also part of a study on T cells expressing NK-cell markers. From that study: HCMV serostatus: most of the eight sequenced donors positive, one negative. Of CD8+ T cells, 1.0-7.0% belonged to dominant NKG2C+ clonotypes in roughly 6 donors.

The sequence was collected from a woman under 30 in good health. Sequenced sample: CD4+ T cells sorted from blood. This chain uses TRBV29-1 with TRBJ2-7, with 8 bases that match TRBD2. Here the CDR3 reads CSVGGGYEQYF. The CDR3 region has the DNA TGCAGCGTCGGGGGGGGATACGAGCAGTACTTC.